This T cell receptor (beta chain) was captured in a study of T cell responses to AZD1222 COVID-19 vaccine. Study-level findings and limits: The sample set comprised mostly white British donors with more females, and clonal diversity was possibly underestimated. Baseline seropositivity characterized only a handful of AZD1222 recipients. Regions 160-218 and 743-854 dominated among vaccine-associated CD4 TCRs spanning spike.

With 4 bases removed from V and 5 bases from J, the gap between germline ends came to 12 bases. Germline CDR1 MGHRA, CDR2 YSYEKL. The CDR3 totals 13 residues. To note about this clone: What it binds is not known.

This table comes from immunoSEQ multiplex PCR, and its TCRdb copy is limited to in-frame clones, with some not included. The sample carries some 140,000 clones, about 90% recorded once. Sample: peripheral blood, taken on day 0 of AZD1222 vaccination. The J gene is TRBJ2-7, the V gene TRBV4-1; D is unclear. The receptor was derived from an adult in good health. CDR3 region: CASSPILHHEQYF. CDR3 bases: TGCGCCAGCAGCCCGATTCTCCATCACGAGCAGTACTTC.